The 6 T cell receptor beta chains reported below all come from one sample, sequenced in a study of CD8 T cells in Susac syndrome. The RNA, about 0.5 to 1 ug, was put through reverse transcription using random hexamers. TCRdb reprocessed the immunoSEQ multiplex PCR reads with MiXCR, giving one entry per CDR3 protein. The sample contains 20,000 to 25,000 distinct CDR3 sequences, 90% to 95% of which appear only once. Sequencing input: CD8+ T cells from PBMCs. The receptors originated from a human donor in good health.

V usage is TRBV6-6 and J usage is TRBJ1-4; TRBD1 matches at 8 bases. J gave up 6 bases and V 4 bases, and 4 bases lay outside the gene matches. Per the germline V gene, CDR1 is MNHNY and CDR2 is SVGAGI (reference sequence). This CDR3 comprises 14 residues. The CDR3 spells CASSSGQGYEKLFF. Here the CDR3 DNA reads TGTGCCAGCAGTTCTGGACAGGGATATGAAAAACTGTTTTTT.

This clonotype was recorded a few times. The chain employs TRBV19 and TRBJ2-7; no definite D call. From germline, CDR1 is LNHDA and CDR2 SQIVND (reference sequence). V was shortened by 5 bases and J by 1 base, with 6 bases between the two germline ends. This CDR3 has 12 amino acids. The CDR3 DNA reads as TGTGCCAGTAGTGCACCTTCCTACGAGCAGTACTTC. It encodes CASSAPSYEQYF.

The rearrangement links TRBV7-9 to TRBJ2-5; TRBD2 agrees at 8 bases. Germline trimming cut 5 bases from V and 5 bases from J; bases unmatched to any gene: 7. Germline CDR1 and CDR2: SEHNR and FQNEAQ (reference sequence). The CDR3 is made up of 14 amino acids. The CDR3 DNA reads as TGTGCCAGCAGCCAAACTAGCGGTACTGAGACCCAGTACTTC. Its translation is CASSQTSGTETQYF. The variable domain in full, completed from reference TRBV7-9 and TRBJ2-5, reads DTGVSQNPRHKITKRGQNVTFRCDPISEHNRLYWYRQTLGQGPEFLTYFQNEAQLEKSRLLSDRFSAERPKGSFSTLEIQRTEQGDSAMYLCASSQTSGTETQYFGPGTRLLVL.

This clonotype was counted between two and nine times. DNA for the CDR3: TGCGCCAGCAGCTTGACAGGGGGCAAATCCTACGAGCAGTACTTC. Amino acids: CASSLTGGKSYEQYF. This chain uses TRBV5-1 with TRBJ2-7; 9 bases align to TRBD1. V gave up 1 base and J gave up 1 base; unmatched junction bases: 3. The CDR3 consists of 15 residues. Germline-derived CDR1 and CDR2 are SGHRS and YFSETQ.

The chain carries TRBV7-9 and TRBJ1-2, with D possibly being TRBD1 (6 bases). V was pared by 5 bases and J by 5 bases, with 24 bases between. Germline loops: CDR1 SEHNR, CDR2 FQNEAQ (reference sequence). CDR3 length equals 17 residues. CDR3 sequence (DNA): TGTGCCAGCAGCCCTCTGGGGGGCGCCTCCGTGATGTATGGCTACACCTTC. Translating it yields CASSPLGGASVMYGYTF.

This chain uses TRBV29-1 with TRBJ2-7; D not certain. Trimming removed 4 bases from V and 0 bases from J, with 10 bases in between. This CDR3 spans 13 amino acids. Germline V CDR1 and CDR2: SQVTM, ANQGSEA. The CDR3 DNA reads as TGCAGCGTTGTAGGACGCCACTCCTACGAGCAGTACTTC. Translation: CSVVGRHSYEQYF.